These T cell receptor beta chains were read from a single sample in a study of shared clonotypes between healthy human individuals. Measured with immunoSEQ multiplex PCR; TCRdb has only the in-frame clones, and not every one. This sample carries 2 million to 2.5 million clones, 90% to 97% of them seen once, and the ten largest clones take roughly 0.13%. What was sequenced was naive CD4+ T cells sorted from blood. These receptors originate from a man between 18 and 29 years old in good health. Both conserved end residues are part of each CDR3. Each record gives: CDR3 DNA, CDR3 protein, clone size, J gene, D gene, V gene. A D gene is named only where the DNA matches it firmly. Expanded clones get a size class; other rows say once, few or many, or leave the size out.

CDR3nt: TGTGCCAGCAGTGTTGGGTTTGCGTACGAGCAGTACTTC; CDR3aa: CASSVGFAYEQYF; abundance: few; j_gene: TRBJ2-7; d_gene: .; v_gene: TRBV2
CDR3nt: TGTGCCAGCAGTTATACAGGGTCTGGCTACACCTTC; CDR3aa: CASSYTGSGYTF; abundance: few; j_gene: TRBJ1-2; d_gene: .; v_gene: TRBV6-6
CDR3nt: TGCGCCAGCAGCTACCGGACCGCCGTTCCCGGTAGCTCCTATAATTCACCCCTCCACTTT; CDR3aa: CASSYRTAVPGSSYNSPLHF; abundance: .; j_gene: TRBJ1-6; d_gene: .; v_gene: TRBV5-1
CDR3nt: TGTGCCAGCAGCCAAGAGACAGGAGGAGGTGAAAAACTGTTTTTT; CDR3aa: CASSQETGGGEKLFF; abundance: once; j_gene: TRBJ1-4; d_gene: .; v_gene: TRBV4-2
CDR3nt: TGTGCCACCGCGGACAGTAGCTCCTATAATTCACCCCTCCACTTT; CDR3aa: CATADSSSYNSPLHF; abundance: .; j_gene: TRBJ1-6; d_gene: .; v_gene: TRBV19
CDR3nt: TGTGCCATCAGTGAGCGGGGTAGCACAGATACGCAGTATTTT; CDR3aa: CAISERGSTDTQYF; abundance: .; j_gene: TRBJ2-3; d_gene: .; v_gene: TRBV10-3
CDR3nt: TGTGCCAGCAGTTCAACTAGTCCCTACGAGCAGTACTTC; CDR3aa: CASSSTSPYEQYF; abundance: .; j_gene: TRBJ2-7; d_gene: .; v_gene: TRBV6-6
CDR3nt: TGTGCCTGGAGTGTCGAGGGGACCATTCAGTACTTC; CDR3aa: CAWSVEGTIQYF; abundance: once; j_gene: TRBJ2-4; d_gene: .; v_gene: TRBV30
CDR3nt: TGTGCCAGCAGGTGGGACCCTCAGGGGGAGCAGTACTTC; CDR3aa: CASRWDPQGEQYF; abundance: .; j_gene: TRBJ2-7; d_gene: .; v_gene: TRBV7-6
CDR3nt: TGTGCCAGCAGTCTGGGCGGAGGTTCCTACGAGCAGTACTTC; CDR3aa: CASSLGGGSYEQYF; abundance: .; j_gene: TRBJ2-7; d_gene: .; v_gene: TRBV6-6
CDR3nt: TGTGCCAGTAGTAGGAAGGGGATCGGGGGTCAGCCCCAGCATTTT; CDR3aa: CASSRKGIGGQPQHF; abundance: .; j_gene: TRBJ1-5; d_gene: .; v_gene: TRBV19
CDR3nt: TGTGCCACCTCAGACGACTTAGCTAATGAAAAACTGTTTTTT; CDR3aa: CATSDDLANEKLFF; abundance: .; j_gene: TRBJ1-4; d_gene: .; v_gene: TRBV7-9
CDR3nt: TGCGCCAGCAGCTTGGAGACAGGTAGCTCCTACGAGCAGTACTTC; CDR3aa: CASSLETGSSYEQYF; abundance: .; j_gene: TRBJ2-7; d_gene: .; v_gene: TRBV5-1
CDR3nt: TGTGCCAGCAGCTTGGGTGTCTCGAACACCGGGGAGCTGTTTTTT; CDR3aa: CASSLGVSNTGELFF; abundance: .; j_gene: TRBJ2-2; d_gene: .; v_gene: TRBV5-4
CDR3nt: TGCGCCAGCAGTGAGTGGACAGCAGGGGAGCAGTACTTC; CDR3aa: CASSEWTAGEQYF; abundance: .; j_gene: TRBJ2-7; d_gene: .; v_gene: TRBV10-1
CDR3nt: TGTGCCAGCAGCTATTCCCCTCTAGCGGGGTACAATGAGCAGTTCTTC; CDR3aa: CASSYSPLAGYNEQFF; abundance: .; j_gene: TRBJ2-1; d_gene: TRBD2; v_gene: TRBV7-3
CDR3nt: TGCGCCAGCAGCTCCCCCGGGACTCAAGTTTACGAGCAGTACTTC; CDR3aa: CASSSPGTQVYEQYF; abundance: .; j_gene: TRBJ2-7; d_gene: .; v_gene: TRBV5-1
CDR3nt: TGTGCCAGTAGTATTTGGCTAGCCGGATACAATGAGCAGTTCTTC; CDR3aa: CASSIWLAGYNEQFF; abundance: once; j_gene: TRBJ2-1; d_gene: .; v_gene: TRBV19
CDR3nt: TGTGCCAGCAGCCCGACGGTGCCTAATGAAAAACTGTTTTTT; CDR3aa: CASSPTVPNEKLFF; abundance: .; j_gene: TRBJ1-4; d_gene: .; v_gene: TRBV14
CDR3nt: TGTGCCAGCAGTGAATGGTTGAGGGCTGAAGCTTTCTTT; CDR3aa: CASSEWLRAEAFF; abundance: .; j_gene: TRBJ1-1; d_gene: .; v_gene: TRBV25-1
CDR3nt: TGTGCCAGCAGCTCAGGGGTTGGGGAGACCCAGTACTTC; CDR3aa: CASSSGVGETQYF; abundance: .; j_gene: TRBJ2-5; d_gene: .; v_gene: TRBV11-1
CDR3nt: TGTGCTAGTGGGGGGCAGAAGAACACTGAAGCTTTCTTT; CDR3aa: CASGGQKNTEAFF; abundance: .; j_gene: TRBJ1-1; d_gene: .; v_gene: TRBV12-5
CDR3nt: TGTGCCTGGAGTCGCTATAACTATGGCTACACCTTC; CDR3aa: CAWSRYNYGYTF; abundance: .; j_gene: TRBJ1-2; d_gene: .; v_gene: TRBV30
CDR3nt: TGTGCCAGCAGTGAACAGGACAGGGGGCTTGGGGCCAACGTCCTGACTTTC; CDR3aa: CASSEQDRGLGANVLTF; abundance: .; j_gene: TRBJ2-6; d_gene: TRBD1; v_gene: TRBV25-1
CDR3nt: TGTGCCAGCAGTTTATACGCCGATCGGTCGGCCGAGCAGTACTTC; CDR3aa: CASSLYADRSAEQYF; abundance: .; j_gene: TRBJ2-7; d_gene: .; v_gene: TRBV27
CDR3nt: TGTGCCAGCAGCTTAGTGGACAGGGGCTATGGCTACACCTTC; CDR3aa: CASSLVDRGYGYTF; abundance: .; j_gene: TRBJ1-2; d_gene: TRBD1; v_gene: TRBV7-8
CDR3nt: TGCGCCAGCAGCTTGGTCCAGGGGGAAACCTACGAGCAGTACTTC; CDR3aa: CASSLVQGETYEQYF; abundance: once; j_gene: TRBJ2-7; d_gene: TRBD1; v_gene: TRBV5-1
CDR3nt: TGCGCCAGCAGCCTAGGACAGACTGCCTCTGCCAAAAACATTCAGTACTTC; CDR3aa: CASSLGQTASAKNIQYF; abundance: .; j_gene: TRBJ2-4; d_gene: .; v_gene: TRBV5-1
CDR3nt: TGTGCCAGCAGCTCTGGACTAGCACAAGGCGGCACAGATACGCAGTATTTT; CDR3aa: CASSSGLAQGGTDTQYF; abundance: .; j_gene: TRBJ2-3; d_gene: TRBD2; v_gene: TRBV5-4
CDR3nt: TGTGCCATCAGTGAGTCGGCGGGCTTGGGCTATGGCTACACCTTC; CDR3aa: CAISESAGLGYGYTF; abundance: .; j_gene: TRBJ1-2; d_gene: .; v_gene: TRBV10-3
CDR3nt: TGTGCCACCAGCAGAGATCGGCCAGAGAATGAGCAGTTCTTC; CDR3aa: CATSRDRPENEQFF; abundance: .; j_gene: TRBJ2-1; d_gene: .; v_gene: TRBV15
CDR3nt: TGTGCCTGGAGTGTGGGATCTCTGGGTTCACCCCTCCACTTT; CDR3aa: CAWSVGSLGSPLHF; abundance: .; j_gene: TRBJ1-6; d_gene: .; v_gene: TRBV30
CDR3nt: TGTGCCAGCAGTGAAGTGGCGGGGGAGCAGTTCTTC; CDR3aa: CASSEVAGEQFF; abundance: .; j_gene: TRBJ2-1; d_gene: .; v_gene: TRBV25-1
CDR3nt: TGCAGCGTTGTTGGCCAGGGCTACGAGCAGTACTTC; CDR3aa: CSVVGQGYEQYF; abundance: .; j_gene: TRBJ2-7; d_gene: .; v_gene: TRBV29-1
CDR3nt: TGTGCCAGCAGCCCGGAGGGAGCGGGAGATACGCAGTATTTT; CDR3aa: CASSPEGAGDTQYF; abundance: .; j_gene: TRBJ2-3; d_gene: .; v_gene: TRBV11-3
CDR3nt: TGTGCCATCAGTCTGACTAGCGGGAGTGCAGATACGCAGTATTTT; CDR3aa: CAISLTSGSADTQYF; abundance: .; j_gene: TRBJ2-3; d_gene: TRBD2; v_gene: TRBV10-3
CDR3nt: TGCGCCAGCAGCTTCTTCTCCCAGCGGGGGGCCGATAATACAGATACGCAGTATTTT; CDR3aa: CASSFFSQRGADNTDTQYF; abundance: once; j_gene: TRBJ2-3; d_gene: TRBD2; v_gene: TRBV5-1